A single sample gave rise to the 21 T cell receptor beta chains below, sequenced in a study of cytomegalovirus exposure and HLA in healthy donors. Amplification used 60 Vbeta primers and 13 Jbeta primers. This table comes from immunoSEQ multiplex PCR, and its TCRdb copy is limited to in-frame clones, with some not included. Of about 140,000 clones listed, 79% were seen once; the top ten hold about 3.1%. Sequencing used PBMCs. All receptors come from a female donor in good health and CMV-seronegative.

The chain uses TRBV6-6 and TRBJ2-1, with a tentative D call TRBD1 (6 bases). V gave up 10 bases and J gave up 7 bases, with 17 bases separating them. Germline assignment: CDR1 MNHNY and CDR2 SVGAGI (reference sequence). The CDR3 loop spans 13 amino acids. The CDR3 protein is CATGTHGRNEQFF. CDR3 sequence (DNA): TGTGCCACCGGGACACATGGACGGAATGAGCAGTTCTTC.

The table lists this clone with a few counts. The CDR3 DNA follows: TGCGCCAGCAGCCATGTGACAATCTCGGACGGGGAGCTGTTTTTT. It translates to CASSHVTISDGELFF. This chain connects TRBV4-3 to TRBJ2-2, with D hard to call. Trimming took off 3 bases at V and 7 bases at J, with 15 bases between the two ends. Looked up from germline, CDR1 is LGHNA and CDR2 is YSLEER. The CDR3 runs 15 residues.

V is TRBV12-5 and J is TRBJ1-6; a weak D match, TRBD1 (6 bases). Germline lookup yields CDR1 LGHNT and CDR2 FRNRAP. Trimming removed 6 bases from V and 6 bases from J, with 12 bases in between. This CDR3 is built from 14 residues. The CDR3 loop reads CASGQGQTNSPLHF. The CDR3 nucleotides read TGTGCTAGTGGACAGGGACAAACTAATTCACCCCTCCACTTT.

The CDR3 nucleotides are TGTGCCAGCAGGCAGGGGGAAGAGACCCAGTACTTC. Translated, it gives CASRQGEETQYF. The chain is built from TRBV28 and TRBJ2-5, with 7 positions matching TRBD1. The CDR3 contains 12 residues. The junction had 1 base not matched to a gene; V was cut back by 6 bases and J by 3 bases. From germline, CDR1 is MDHEN and CDR2 SYDVKM.

The chain couples TRBV29-1 to TRBJ2-5; 10 bases line up with TRBD1. The V segment lost 4 bases and the J segment 1 base; nucleotides outside the gene matches: 3. Germline V gene lookup returns CDR1 SQVTM and CDR2 ANQGSEA. This CDR3 region has 14 residues. The CDR3 loop reads CSVVRQGAQETQYF. DNA of the CDR3: TGCAGCGTTGTGAGACAGGGGGCCCAAGAGACCCAGTACTTC.

J is TRBJ2-1 and V is TRBV10-3, with 15 bases lining up with TRBD2. Trimming removed 4 bases from V and 2 bases from J; junction bases left unmatched: 3. CDR3 length: 17 amino acids. CDR1 is ENHRY, CDR2 SYGVKD, per germline. The CDR3 DNA reads TGTGCCATCAGTGCGGGACTAGCGGGGGGTCCCTACAATGAGCAGTTCTTC. It yields the protein CAISAGLAGGPYNEQFF.

This clone was observed a handful of times. The chain has TRBV6-1 and TRBJ1-1, with 7 bases matching TRBD1. Germline assignment: CDR1 MNHNS and CDR2 SASEGT. V lost 2 bases to trimming and J lost 3 bases; unmatched junction nucleotides: 0. This CDR3 has 13 residues. The CDR3 bases are TGTGCCAGCAGTGAACAGGGGGACACTGAAGCTTTCTTT. Translating gives CASSEQGDTEAFF.

V gene TRBV5-1 combines with J gene TRBJ2-3; TRBD2 might be the D (6 bases). This CDR3 is 15 amino acids long. Germline-derived CDR1 and CDR2 are SGHRS and YFSETQ. V shed 10 bases and J shed 1 base, with 19 bases lying between them. The CDR3 sequence is CASRGVAPRTDTQYF. DNA for the CDR3: TGCGCCTCACGCGGGGTAGCGCCTCGCACAGATACGCAGTATTTT.

The rearrangement joins TRBV21-1 to TRBJ2-6; the table's D call, TRBD2, has no DNA check behind it. TRBV21-1 is designated a pseudogene. This CDR3 has 20 residues. In DNA, the CDR3 is TGTGCCAGCAGCAAAGCCGGTAGATTCCCCCGGAGCTCTGGGGCCAACGTCCTGACTTTC. Encoded protein: CASSKAGRFPRSSGANVLTF.

The chain employs TRBV27 and TRBJ1-5; D possibly corresponds to TRBD1 (6 bases). The germline V gene encodes CDR1 MNHEY and CDR2 SMNVEV (reference sequence). The CDR3 spans 14 residues. Deletions cut 8 bases from V and 7 bases from J, with 18 bases between. CDR3 DNA: TGTGCCAGCTCCATAGGGGGATCGGGGCAGCCCCAGCATTTT. It is translated as CASSIGGSGQPQHF.

J is TRBJ2-1 and V is TRBV7-2; perhaps TRBD2 as D (6 bases). Germline loops: CDR1 SGHTA, CDR2 FQGNSA. Trimming took off 2 bases at V and 10 bases at J, with 21 bases between the two ends. The CDR3 runs 16 residues. The CDR3 sequence is CASSLSSGEAHIEQFF. The DNA of the CDR3 is TGTGCCAGCAGCTTATCTTCGGGGGAGGCCCACATCGAGCAGTTCTTC.

V is TRBV28 and J is TRBJ1-1, with a tentative D call TRBD1 (5 bases). The CDR3 is 13 amino acids. The V end lost 6 bases, the J end lost 1 base, and 9 bases lay between the germline ends. Germline V gene sequence: CDR1 MDHEN, CDR2 SYDVKM. The CDR3 nucleotides are TGTGCCAGCAGCCATCAGGGGAACACTGAAGCTTTCTTT. This gives the protein CASSHQGNTEAFF.

V is TRBV27 and J is TRBJ2-3; D perhaps matches TRBD2 (6 bases). V lost 2 bases, J lost 2 bases, and 11 bases lay in between. CDR3 length: 15 amino acids. Germline assignment: CDR1 MNHEY and CDR2 SMNVEV (reference sequence). The CDR3 DNA is TGTGCCAGCAGTTTAAGAGCGGGTTCCACAGATACGCAGTATTTT. This gives the protein CASSLRAGSTDTQYF.

The V and J genes are TRBV5-1 and TRBJ2-3; TRBD2 is a possible D gene (6 bases). Looked up from germline, CDR1 is SGHRS and CDR2 is YFSETQ. The ends were cut back, 2 bases at V and 4 bases at J, with 14 bases in the middle. The length of the CDR3 is 15 residues. The CDR3 sequence: CASSFLAGRADTQYF. CDR3 in DNA: TGCGCCAGCAGCTTTCTGGCGGGAAGAGCAGATACGCAGTATTTT.

This clone was recorded a few times. Different DNA sequences within this sample yield the same CDR3. The rearrangement uses TRBV19 and TRBJ2-5; 8 bases line up with TRBD2. CDR1 and CDR2 (germline): LNHDA, SQIVND (reference sequence). V was pared by 5 bases and J by 4 bases, with 9 bases of the junction left unmatched. This CDR3 has 15 residues. The CDR3, as DNA: TGTGCCAGTAGTTGGTCGAGCGGGAGAGCAGAGACCCAGTACTTC. Protein product: CASSWSSGRAETQYF.

The chain recombines TRBV6-5 with TRBJ2-7; 9 nucleotides match TRBD2. The CDR3 contains 12 residues. Germline CDR1 MNHEY, CDR2 SVGAGI. With 6 bases clipped from V and 5 bases from J, the junction kept 2 bases outside the gene matches. The CDR3 DNA reads as TGTGCCAGCAGCCTAGCGGGAAACGAGCAGTACTTC. Protein: CASSLAGNEQYF.

The chain recombines TRBV29-1 with TRBJ2-5; D remains unclear. The CDR3 length is 11 residues. Germline-derived CDR1 and CDR2 are SQVTM and ANQGSEA. The CDR3 sequence: CASLIGETQYF. CDR3 in DNA: TGCGCGTCGTTGATTGGAGAGACCCAGTACTTC.

The chain links TRBV19 to TRBJ2-2; TRBD2 is a possible D gene (5 bases). The CDR3 is 16 amino acids. The germline gives CDR1 LNHDA, CDR2 SQIVND (reference sequence). V lost 7 bases, J lost 0 bases, and 15 bases lay in between. The CDR3 reads CASTAGIPSNTGELFF. CDR3 bases: TGTGCCAGTACCGCCGGGATTCCTTCGAACACCGGGGAGCTGTTTTTT. The whole variable domain, filled in from reference TRBV19 and TRBJ2-2, reads DGGITQSPKYLFRKEGQNVTLSCEQNLNHDAMYWYRQDPGQGLRLIYYSQIVNDFQKGDIAEGYSVSREKKESFPLTVTSAQKNPTAFYLCASTAGIPSNTGELFFGEGSRLTVL.

The rearrangement uses TRBV7-2 and TRBJ2-7; 12 positions match TRBD2. From germline, CDR1 is SGHTA and CDR2 FQGNSA. This CDR3 comprises 15 residues. The J segment lost 4 bases and the V segment lost 3 bases, leaving 4 bases of the junction unmatched. CDR3 in amino acids: CASSFRLAGAYEQYF. DNA of the CDR3: TGTGCCAGCAGCTTCAGACTAGCGGGAGCTTACGAGCAGTACTTC.

The J gene is TRBJ2-7, the V gene TRBV5-1; D possibly corresponds to TRBD1 (5 bases). This CDR3 has 16 residues. Germline V lookup: CDR1 SGHRS, CDR2 YFSETQ. Trimming shortened V by 0 bases and J by 2 bases, and 15 bases separated the two germline ends. The CDR3 region has the DNA TGCGCCAGCAGCTTGGTCGCGGATAGCAGGGCCTACGAGCAGTACTTC. Translating it yields CASSLVADSRAYEQYF.

The chain has TRBV30 and TRBJ1-2; D might be TRBD1 (6 bases). The length of the CDR3 is 11 residues. V gave up 7 bases and J gave up 6 bases, with 12 bases separating them. Germline V CDR1 and CDR2: GTSNPN, SVGIG (reference sequence). Here the CDR3 reads CAFRGGNGYTF. The CDR3 bases are TGTGCCTTCCGGGGGGGCAATGGCTACACCTTC.